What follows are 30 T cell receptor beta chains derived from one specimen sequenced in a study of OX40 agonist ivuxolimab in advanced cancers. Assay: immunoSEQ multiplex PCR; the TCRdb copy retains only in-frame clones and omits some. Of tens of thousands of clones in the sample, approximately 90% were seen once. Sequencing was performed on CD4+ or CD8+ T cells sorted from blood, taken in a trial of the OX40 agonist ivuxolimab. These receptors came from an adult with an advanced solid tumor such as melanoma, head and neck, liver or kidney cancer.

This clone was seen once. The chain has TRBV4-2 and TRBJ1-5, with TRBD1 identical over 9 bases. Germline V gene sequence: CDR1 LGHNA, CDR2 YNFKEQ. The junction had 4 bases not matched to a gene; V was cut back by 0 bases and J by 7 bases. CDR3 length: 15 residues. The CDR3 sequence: CASSQEGGQGQPQHF. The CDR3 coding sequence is TGTGCCAGCAGCCAAGAGGGAGGACAGGGGCAGCCCCAGCATTTT.

The CDR3 nucleotides are TGTGCCAGCAGTTTCCGTATGAACACTGAAGCTTTCTTT. Its protein product is CASSFRMNTEAFF. This chain links TRBV28 with TRBJ1-1; no clear D. V was clipped by 3 bases and J by 0 bases, with 5 bases between them. The CDR3 contains 13 residues. Germline V CDR1 and CDR2: MDHEN, SYDVKM.

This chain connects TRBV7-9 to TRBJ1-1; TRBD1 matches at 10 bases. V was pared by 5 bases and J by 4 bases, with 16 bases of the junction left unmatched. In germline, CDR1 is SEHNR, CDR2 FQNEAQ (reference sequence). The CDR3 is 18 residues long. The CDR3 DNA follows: TGTGCCAGCAGCGCCTACGGGACAGGGGTTAAGTTGGGCACTGAAGCTTTCTTT. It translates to CASSAYGTGVKLGTEAFF.

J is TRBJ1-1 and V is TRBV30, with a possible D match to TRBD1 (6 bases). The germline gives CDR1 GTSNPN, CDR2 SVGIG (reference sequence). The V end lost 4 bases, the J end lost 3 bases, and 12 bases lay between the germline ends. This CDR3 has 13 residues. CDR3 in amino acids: CAWTGGADTEAFF. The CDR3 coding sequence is TGTGCCTGGACGGGGGGGGCTGACACTGAAGCTTTCTTT. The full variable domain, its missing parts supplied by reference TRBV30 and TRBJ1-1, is SQTIHQWPATLVQPVGSPLSLECTVEGTSNPNLYWYRQAAGRGLQLLFYSVGIGQISSEVPQNLSASRPQDRQFILSSKKLLLSDSGFYLCAWTGGADTEAFFGQGTRLTVV.

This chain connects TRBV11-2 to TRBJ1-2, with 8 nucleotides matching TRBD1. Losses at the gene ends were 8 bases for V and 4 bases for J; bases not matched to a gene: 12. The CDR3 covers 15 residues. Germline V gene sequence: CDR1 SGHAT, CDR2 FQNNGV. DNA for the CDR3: TGTGCCAGCGGACAAGGGACAGGCCTTGTCTATGGCTACACCTTC. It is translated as CASGQGTGLVYGYTF.

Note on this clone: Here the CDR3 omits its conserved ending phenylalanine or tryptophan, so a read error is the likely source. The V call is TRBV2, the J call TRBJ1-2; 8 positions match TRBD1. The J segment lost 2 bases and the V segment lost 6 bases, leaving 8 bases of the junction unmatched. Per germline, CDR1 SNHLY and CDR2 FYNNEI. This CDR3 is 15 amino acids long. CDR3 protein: CASSQGQDGNYGYTL. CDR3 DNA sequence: TGTGCCAGCAGCCAGGGACAGGACGGGAACTATGGCTACACCCTC.

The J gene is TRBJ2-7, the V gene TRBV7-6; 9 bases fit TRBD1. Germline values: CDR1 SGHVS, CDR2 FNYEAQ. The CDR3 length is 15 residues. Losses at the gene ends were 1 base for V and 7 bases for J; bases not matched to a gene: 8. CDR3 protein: CASSLVGQGEGEQYF. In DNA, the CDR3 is TGTGCCAGCAGCTTAGTGGGACAGGGAGAGGGTGAGCAGTACTTC.

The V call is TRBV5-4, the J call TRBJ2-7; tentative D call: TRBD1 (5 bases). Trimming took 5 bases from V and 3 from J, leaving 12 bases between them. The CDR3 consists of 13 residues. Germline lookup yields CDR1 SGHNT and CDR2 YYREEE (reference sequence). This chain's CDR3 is CASSEGEYYEQYF. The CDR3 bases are TGTGCCAGCAGTGAAGGGGAATACTACGAGCAGTACTTC.

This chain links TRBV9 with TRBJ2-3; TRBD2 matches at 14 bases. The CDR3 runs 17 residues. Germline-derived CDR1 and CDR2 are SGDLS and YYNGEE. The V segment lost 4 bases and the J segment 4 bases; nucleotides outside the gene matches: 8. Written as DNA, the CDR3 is TGTGCCAGCAGCACCGGGGGACTAGCGGGAGCGGCAGATACGCAGTATTTT. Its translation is CASSTGGLAGAADTQYF.

CDR3 loop: CASSLGQGASYEQYV. DNA of the CDR3: TGCGCCAGCAGCCTCGGACAGGGGGCCAGTTACGAGCAGTACGTC. The V and J genes are TRBV4-1 and TRBJ2-7; 11 nucleotides line up with TRBD1. Germline-derived CDR1 and CDR2 are MGHRA and YSYEKL. V trimming: 4 bases; J trimming: 4 bases; junction bases outside the gene matches: 6. This CDR3 contains 15 residues.

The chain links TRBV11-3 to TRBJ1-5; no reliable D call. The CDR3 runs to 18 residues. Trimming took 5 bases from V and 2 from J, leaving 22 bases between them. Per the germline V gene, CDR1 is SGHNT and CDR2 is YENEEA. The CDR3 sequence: CASSRVIDATGGNQPQHF. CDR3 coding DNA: TGTGCCAGCAGCCGGGTAATCGACGCAACCGGGGGCAATCAGCCCCAGCATTTT.

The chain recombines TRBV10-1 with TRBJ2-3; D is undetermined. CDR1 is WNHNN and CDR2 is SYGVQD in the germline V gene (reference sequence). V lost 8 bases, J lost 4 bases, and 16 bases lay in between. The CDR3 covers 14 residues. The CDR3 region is CASSSSGGPDTQYF. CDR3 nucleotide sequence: TGCGCCAGCTCCTCCTCGGGTGGTCCAGATACGCAGTATTTT.

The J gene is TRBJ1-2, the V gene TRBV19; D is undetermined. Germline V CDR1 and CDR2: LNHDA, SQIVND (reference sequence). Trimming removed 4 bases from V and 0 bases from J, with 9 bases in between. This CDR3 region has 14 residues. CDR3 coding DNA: TGTGCCAGTAGTACGGGCAATACTAACTATGGCTACACCTTC. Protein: CASSTGNTNYGYTF.

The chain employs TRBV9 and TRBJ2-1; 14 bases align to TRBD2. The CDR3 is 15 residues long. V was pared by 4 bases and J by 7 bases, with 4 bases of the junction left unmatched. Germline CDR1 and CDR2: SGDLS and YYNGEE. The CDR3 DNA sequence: TGTGCCAGCAGCCGGTGGACTAGCGGGGGGAATGAGCAGTTCTTC. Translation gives CASSRWTSGGNEQFF.

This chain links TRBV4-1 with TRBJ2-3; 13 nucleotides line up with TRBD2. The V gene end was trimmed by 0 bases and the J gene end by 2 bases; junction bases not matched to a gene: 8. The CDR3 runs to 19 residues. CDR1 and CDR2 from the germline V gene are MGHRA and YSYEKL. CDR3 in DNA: TGCGCCAGCAGCCAAGATCCCACCGGGACTAGCGGGGACACAGATACGCAGTATTTT. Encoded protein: CASSQDPTGTSGDTDTQYF.

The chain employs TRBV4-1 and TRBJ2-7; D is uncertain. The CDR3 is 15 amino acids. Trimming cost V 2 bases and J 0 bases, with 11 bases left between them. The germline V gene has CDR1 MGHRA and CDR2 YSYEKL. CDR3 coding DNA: TGCGCCAGCAGCCAATCTTACGGGTACTCCTACGAGCAGTACGTC. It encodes CASSQSYGYSYEQYV.

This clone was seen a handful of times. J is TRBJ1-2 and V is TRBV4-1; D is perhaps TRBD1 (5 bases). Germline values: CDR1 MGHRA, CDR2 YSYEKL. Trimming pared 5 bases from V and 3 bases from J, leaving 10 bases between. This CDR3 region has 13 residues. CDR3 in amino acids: CASSERDDYGYTF. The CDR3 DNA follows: TGCGCCAGCAGCGAGAGGGACGACTATGGCTACACCTTC.

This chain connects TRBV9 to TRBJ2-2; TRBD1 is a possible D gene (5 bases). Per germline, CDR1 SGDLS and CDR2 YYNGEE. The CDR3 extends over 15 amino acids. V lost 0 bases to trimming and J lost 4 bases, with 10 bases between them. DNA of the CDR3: TGTGCCAGCAGCGTAGCGGCAGGGCGCACCGGGGAGCTGTTTTTT. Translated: CASSVAAGRTGELFF. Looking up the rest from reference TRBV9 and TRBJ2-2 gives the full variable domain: DSGVTQTPKHLITATGQRVTLRCSPRSGDLSVYWYQQSLDQGLQFLIQYYNGEERAKGNILERFSAQQFPDLHSELNLSSLELGDSALYFCASSVAAGRTGELFFGEGSRLTVL.

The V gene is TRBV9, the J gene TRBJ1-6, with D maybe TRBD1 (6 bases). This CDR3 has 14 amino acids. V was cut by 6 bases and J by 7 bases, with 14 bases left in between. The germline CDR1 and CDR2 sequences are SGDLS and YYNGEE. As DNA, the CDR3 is TGTGCCAGCAAAACGGACAGCGGGAATTCACCCCTCCACTTT. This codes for CASKTDSGNSPLHF. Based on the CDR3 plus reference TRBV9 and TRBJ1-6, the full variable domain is DSGVTQTPKHLITATGQRVTLRCSPRSGDLSVYWYQQSLDQGLQFLIQYYNGEERAKGNILERFSAQQFPDLHSELNLSSLELGDSALYFCASKTDSGNSPLHFGNGTRLTVT.

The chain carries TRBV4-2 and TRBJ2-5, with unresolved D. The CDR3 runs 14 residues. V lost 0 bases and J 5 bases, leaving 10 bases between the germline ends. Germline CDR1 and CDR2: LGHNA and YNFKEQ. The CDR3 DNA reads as TGTGCCAGCAGCCAAGAACAGACCCACGAGACCCAGTACTTC. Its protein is CASSQEQTHETQYF.

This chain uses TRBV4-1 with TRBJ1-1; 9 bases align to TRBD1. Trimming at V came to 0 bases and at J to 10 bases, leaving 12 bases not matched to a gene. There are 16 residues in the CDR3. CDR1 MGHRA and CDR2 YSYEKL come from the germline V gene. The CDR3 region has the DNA TGCGCCAGCAGCCAAGATGGAGGACAGGGGCGTAATGGAGCTTTCTTT. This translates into CASSQDGGQGRNGAFF.

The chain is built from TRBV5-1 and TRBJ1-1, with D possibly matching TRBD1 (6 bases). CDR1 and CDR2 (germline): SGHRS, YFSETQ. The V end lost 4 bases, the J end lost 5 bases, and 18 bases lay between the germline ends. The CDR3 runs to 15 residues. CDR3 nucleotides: TGCGCCAGCAGCCCCTTCACTCAGGGGCAGACTGAAGCTTTCTTT. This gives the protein CASSPFTQGQTEAFF.

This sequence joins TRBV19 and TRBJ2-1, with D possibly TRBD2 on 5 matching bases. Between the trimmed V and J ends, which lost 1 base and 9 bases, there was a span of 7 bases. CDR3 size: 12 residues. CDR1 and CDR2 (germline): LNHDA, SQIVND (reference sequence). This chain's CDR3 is CASSIGGIEQFF. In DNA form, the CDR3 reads TGTGCCAGTAGTATAGGAGGGATTGAGCAGTTCTTC.

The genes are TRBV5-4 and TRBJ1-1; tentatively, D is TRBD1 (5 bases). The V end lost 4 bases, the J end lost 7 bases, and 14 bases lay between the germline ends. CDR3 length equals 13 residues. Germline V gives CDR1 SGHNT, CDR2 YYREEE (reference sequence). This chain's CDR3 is CASSRDGDSEAFF. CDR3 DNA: TGTGCCAGCAGCAGGGACGGAGACAGTGAAGCTTTCTTT.

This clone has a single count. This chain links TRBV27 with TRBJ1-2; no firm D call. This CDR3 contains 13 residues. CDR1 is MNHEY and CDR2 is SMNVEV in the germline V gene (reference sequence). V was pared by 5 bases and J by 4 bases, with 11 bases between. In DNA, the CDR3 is TGTGCCAGCAGTGCAACCTATGCCTATGGCTACACCTTC. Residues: CASSATYAYGYTF.

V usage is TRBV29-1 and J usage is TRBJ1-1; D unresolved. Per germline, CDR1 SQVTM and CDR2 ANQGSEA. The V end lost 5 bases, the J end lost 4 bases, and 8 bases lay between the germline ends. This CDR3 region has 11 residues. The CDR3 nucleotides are TGCAGCGTTTCCGAGGGCACTGAAGCTTTCTTT. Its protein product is CSVSEGTEAFF.

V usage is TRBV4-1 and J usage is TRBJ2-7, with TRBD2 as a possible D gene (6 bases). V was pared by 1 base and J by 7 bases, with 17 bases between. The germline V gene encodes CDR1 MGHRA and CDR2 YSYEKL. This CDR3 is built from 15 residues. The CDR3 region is CASSQVPGVAWEQYF. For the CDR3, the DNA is TGCGCCAGCAGCCAAGTTCCGGGAGTGGCGTGGGAGCAGTACTTC.

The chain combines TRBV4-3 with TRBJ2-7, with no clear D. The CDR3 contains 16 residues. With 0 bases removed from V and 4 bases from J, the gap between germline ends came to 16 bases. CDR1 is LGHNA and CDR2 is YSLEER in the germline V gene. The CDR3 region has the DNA TGCGCCAGCAGCCAAGATTGGGGTTCGGTTCTTTACGAGCAGTACTTC. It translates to CASSQDWGSVLYEQYF.

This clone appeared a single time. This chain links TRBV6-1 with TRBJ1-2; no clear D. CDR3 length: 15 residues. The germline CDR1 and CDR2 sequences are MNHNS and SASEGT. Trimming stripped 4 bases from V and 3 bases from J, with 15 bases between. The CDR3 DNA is TGTGCCAGCAGTGGGACCCTCCCGCGTGACTATGGCTACACCTTC. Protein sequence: CASSGTLPRDYGYTF.

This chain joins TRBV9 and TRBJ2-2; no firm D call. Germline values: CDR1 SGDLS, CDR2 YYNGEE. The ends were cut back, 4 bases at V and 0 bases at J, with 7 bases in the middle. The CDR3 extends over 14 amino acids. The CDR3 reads CASSLESNTGELFF. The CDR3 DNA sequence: TGTGCCAGCAGCTTAGAGTCGAACACCGGGGAGCTGTTTTTT.